This T cell receptor beta chain was retrieved from a study of CD8 T cells in Susac syndrome. High-throughput TCR beta sequencing covered peripheral CD8+ and CD4+ T cells. An amount of RNA that ranged from roughly 0.5 to 1 ug was reverse transcribed with random hexamers. TCRdb itself ran the immunoSEQ multiplex PCR reads through MiXCR, one entry per CDR3 protein. Here the sample spans 210,000 or so distinct CDR3 sequences, 80% to 95% being singletons. The CDR3 has 15 residues. Per the germline V gene, CDR1 is ENHRY and CDR2 is SYGVKD. Trimming removed 3 bases from V and 1 base from J; junction bases left unmatched: 4.

V and J are TRBV10-3 and TRBJ2-3; 7 bases are a match to TRBD2. Sequencing was done on a sample of CD8+ T cells from PBMCs. This receptor was taken from a human donor with multiple sclerosis. Written as DNA, the CDR3 is TGTGCCATCAGTGATCGGGAGGAGGGCACAGATACGCAGTATTTT. Translation: CAISDREEGTDTQYF.